The rows below give T cell receptor beta chains drawn from one sample of a study of shared clonotypes between healthy human individuals. Only in-frame clones appear in the TCRdb table, and some are missing; sequencing was by immunoSEQ multiplex PCR. The sample lists approximately 500,000 clones, almost 97% seen once, with roughly 0.06% in the top ten. Source material: naive CD4+ T cells sorted from blood. All receptors come from a woman in her 30s in good health. CDR3s include the opening cysteine and the closing phenylalanine or tryptophan. A D gene is named only where the DNA matches it firmly. Part of the rows lack a size; the others show once, few, many or a class for expanded clones.

clone_size j_call v_call d_call cdr3_nt cdr3_aa
. TRBJ1-1 TRBV28 . TGTGCCAGCAGTTTAAGGGCGGGCACTGAAGCTTTCTTT CASSLRAGTEAFF
. TRBJ2-5 TRBV6-1 TRBD1 TGTGCCAGCAGTGACAGCGGGACAGGGGGCGGGGAGACCCAGTACTTC CASSDSGTGGGETQYF
. TRBJ2-7 TRBV19 . TGTGCCAGTTCCGACAGGTTCAGCGAGCAGTACTTC CASSDRFSEQYF
. TRBJ2-1 TRBV5-1 TRBD2 TGCGCCAGCAGCTTGCCTAGCGGGAGCAATGAGCAGTTCTTC CASSLPSGSNEQFF
. TRBJ2-5 TRBV5-1 . TGCGCCAGCAGCTTGGACCGCCGGGAGACCCAGTACTTC CASSLDRRETQYF
. TRBJ2-6 TRBV5-1 . TGCGCCAGTCACACGCCAGGGGCTGGGGCCAACGTCCTGACTTTC CASHTPGAGANVLTF
once TRBJ2-3 TRBV18 TRBD2 TGTGCCAGCTCACCTTCGCTAGCGGGGAACCCTAGCACAGATACGCAGTATTTT CASSPSLAGNPSTDTQYF
. TRBJ2-7 TRBV19 TRBD2 TGTGCCAGTAGTATCGTCACTAGCGGGATCTCCTACGAGCAGTACTTC CASSIVTSGISYEQYF
. TRBJ2-1 TRBV10-1 TRBD2 TGCGCCAGCAGTGAAGGACTAGCGGTTTTCAATGAGCAGTTCTTC CASSEGLAVFNEQFF
. TRBJ2-1 TRBV2 . TGTGCCAGCAGCGCCCACGGGCGGAGGGCTCACAATGAGCAGTTCTTC CASSAHGRRAHNEQFF
. TRBJ1-1 TRBV7-9 TRBD1 TGTGCCAGCAGAAGCAATCCGGGACAGGGGGCTGACACTGAAGCTTTCTTT CASRSNPGQGADTEAFF
. TRBJ2-2 TRBV5-1 TRBD2 TGCGCCAGCACCTACCCAGGACTAGCGGGGACCGGGGAGCTGTTTTTT CASTYPGLAGTGELFF
. TRBJ2-7 TRBV7-9 . TGTGCCAGCAGCGCTACGTGGGAAGACAGTTACGAGCAGTACTTC CASSATWEDSYEQYF
. TRBJ2-1 TRBV28 . TGTGCCAGCAGTCCCAGGGGTCCCAGGGGTGCTCGCCAGTTCTTC CASSPRGPRGARQFF
. TRBJ2-7 TRBV28 TRBD2 TGTGCCAGCATGGGGGGGATCCATGACTACGATGGGCAGTACTTC CASMGGIHDYDGQYF
. TRBJ2-5 TRBV5-1 . TGCGCCAGCAGCTTGAATTCGGGGGCAGCGCGGCAAGAGACCCAGTACTTC CASSLNSGAARQETQYF
. TRBJ2-7 TRBV11-2 TRBD1 TGTGCCAGCAGCCCGAAGGGGTCGGGACAGAAGCAGTACTTC CASSPKGSGQKQYF
. TRBJ2-3 TRBV29-1 TRBD2 TGCAGCGTTGATACTAGCGGGAAGGGAGATACGCAGTATTTT CSVDTSGKGDTQYF
few TRBJ2-5 TRBV11-2 TRBD1 TGTGCCAGCAGCCCGAGGACAGGCGTAGAGACCCAGTACTTC CASSPRTGVETQYF
. TRBJ2-7 TRBV18 . TGTGCCAGCTCACCACGCGGCAGGGAATACGAGCAGCACTTC CASSPRGREYEQHF
. TRBJ1-1 TRBV28 . TGTGCCAGCAGTTTTAGGCTTATCGGCACTGAAGCTTTCTTT CASSFRLIGTEAFF
. TRBJ2-7 TRBV28 TRBD2 TGTGCCAGCAGTGGCGGGTGGGAGGGCCCCGACGAGCAGTACTTC CASSGGWEGPDEQYF
. TRBJ2-3 TRBV10-3 TRBD1 TGTGCCATCAGTCCGACAGGGGGCGCAGATACGCAGTATTTT CAISPTGGADTQYF
. TRBJ2-3 TRBV7-6 . TGTGCCAGCAGCTTGCTTCCCCCGGGAGATAGTACAGATACGCAGTATTTT CASSLLPPGDSTDTQYF
. TRBJ1-4 TRBV10-2 . TGCGCCAGCAGTGAGTCTAGGGTTTCTAACGAAAAACTGTTTTTT CASSESRVSNEKLFF
. TRBJ2-1 TRBV7-6 TRBD2 TGTGCCAGCAGCTTAGCGGGACTAGCGGGGGGCGAACAGTTCTTC CASSLAGLAGGEQFF
. TRBJ1-1 TRBV28 TRBD1 TGTGCCAGCAGTCGTCTAAGGGGGCAAGCTTTCTTT CASSRLRGQAFF
. TRBJ2-5 TRBV7-7 . TGTGCCAGCAGCCCCGGTGGGACGGCCGCACAAGAGACCCAGTACTTC CASSPGGTAAQETQYF
. TRBJ1-1 TRBV28 . TGTGCCAGCAGCCCGGGACAGAACACTGAAGCTTTCTTT CASSPGQNTEAFF
. TRBJ2-7 TRBV11-2 TRBD2 TGTGCCAGCAGCTTTTCGAGACTAGCATACGAGCAGTACTTC CASSFSRLAYEQYF
once TRBJ1-4 TRBV28 . TGTGCCAGCAGTTTATATTCCAGGGGATCTGAAAAACTGTTTTTT CASSLYSRGSEKLFF
. TRBJ2-7 TRBV6-6 . TGTGCCAGCAGTTACTCGGAAGGTGTAGAGCAGTACTTC CASSYSEGVEQYF
. TRBJ2-3 TRBV11-3 TRBD1 TGTGCCAGCAGCTCCACAGGGGGTAGCACAGATACGCAGTATTTT CASSSTGGSTDTQYF
. TRBJ2-1 TRBV6-5 . TGTGCCAGCAGTTACTCCTCTCAGTCCTACAATGAGCAGTTCTTC CASSYSSQSYNEQFF
. TRBJ2-5 TRBV10-3 . TGTGCCATCACCGGTGAGGAGAGAGAGACCCAGTACTTC CAITGEERETQYF
once TRBJ1-1 TRBV5-4 TRBD1 TGTGCCAGCAGCCGGGACAGGGCGAACACTGAAGCTTTCTTT CASSRDRANTEAFF
. TRBJ1-1 TRBV2 . TGTGCCAGCAGTGTCGACGGAAACACTGAAGCTTTCTTT CASSVDGNTEAFF
. TRBJ2-2 TRBV5-1 . TGCGCCAGCACACCGAGGACCTCCACCGGGGAGCTGTTTTTT CASTPRTSTGELFF
. TRBJ2-7 TRBV7-9 TRBD2 TGTGCCAGCAGCCCCCGGGCTAGCGGAACTTACGAGCAGTACTTC CASSPRASGTYEQYF
. TRBJ1-1 TRBV18 . TGTGCCAGCTCACCTGGAAAGGGGGGCATAGTAGGGAACACTGAAGCTTTCTTT CASSPGKGGIVGNTEAFF
. TRBJ2-1 TRBV7-8 TRBD1 TGTGCCAGCAGCTCCGGCCCTGGACAGGGCGGAAATGAGCAGTTCTTC CASSSGPGQGGNEQFF